This is a list of T cell receptor beta chains from one sample in a study of HIV-infected children after antiretroviral therapy interruption. MiXCR was run by TCRdb on the 3' RACE reads, yielding one entry per CDR3 protein. There are 70,000 to 90,000 distinct CDR3 sequences in the sample; roughly 6.7% occur only once, and 1.1% lies in the top ten. The specimen was CD45RA+ CD4+ T cells from PBMCs, pooled from several time points, collected from a donor given antiretroviral therapy, either interrupted or continuous. Receptors originate from a pool of human donors with HIV. CDR3s include the opening cysteine and the closing phenylalanine or tryptophan. Fields, in order: clone size, J gene, D gene, V gene, CDR3 protein, CDR3 DNA. The D gene is left open where the match is weak. Expanded clones are given a class, and other clones once, few, many or no size at all.

- TRBJ1-2 TRBD1 TRBV7-9 CASSSSGGSIGYTF TGTGCCAGCAGCTCCTCAGGGGGCTCAATAGGCTACACCTTC
once TRBJ2-1 TRBD2 TRBV7-9 CASSLTSGGLNEQFF TGTGCCAGCAGCTTGACTAGCGGGGGTCTCAATGAGCAGTTCTTC
few TRBJ2-2 - TRBV12-3/TRBV12-4 CASIRGGTGELFF TGTGCCAGCATTAGAGGGGGCACCGGGGAGCTGTTTTTT
many TRBJ2-2 - TRBV20-1 CSARGPGRNTGELFF TGCAGTGCTAGAGGTCCGGGGCGGAACACCGGGGAGCTGTTTTTT
- TRBJ2-3 TRBD2 TRBV14 CASSQWTSWADTQYF TGTGCCAGCAGCCAGTGGACTAGCTGGGCAGATACGCAGTATTTT
few TRBJ2-7 TRBD1 TRBV4-2 CASSRRPGGGDEQYF TGTGCCAGCAGCCGCCGGCCAGGGGGCGGGGACGAGCAGTACTTC
many TRBJ2-3 - TRBV5-1 CASMDQGGTDTQYF TGCGCCAGCATGGATCAGGGCGGCACAGATACGCAGTATTTT
- TRBJ2-1 - TRBV5-1 CASSLADWNEQFF TGCGCCAGCAGCTTGGCCGATTGGAATGAGCAGTTCTTC
many TRBJ2-3 TRBD1 TRBV11-3 CASTDRGTDTQYF TGTGCCAGCACAGACAGGGGGACAGATACGCAGTATTTT
few TRBJ1-5 - TRBV29-1 CSVEASRVNQPQHF TGCAGCGTTGAAGCGAGCCGGGTCAATCAGCCCCAGCATTTT
many TRBJ2-7 - TRBV19 CASSPRTDLAEQYF TGTGCCAGTAGTCCAAGGACGGACCTAGCCGAGCAGTACTTC
many TRBJ2-7 - TRBV24-1 CATSAATRGVVYEQYF TGTGCCACCAGTGCCGCAACCAGGGGGGTGGTCTACGAGCAGTACTTC
- TRBJ1-2 TRBD1 TRBV20-1 CSAPETGVTYGYTF TGCAGTGCTCCAGAGACAGGGGTTACCTATGGCTACACCTTC
many TRBJ2-1 - TRBV7-9 CASSPWTTDNEQFF TGTGCCAGCAGCCCCTGGACAACCGACAATGAGCAGTTCTTC
many TRBJ1-1 TRBD1 TRBV6-6 CASSYSDREAFF TGTGCCAGCAGTTACTCGGACAGGGAAGCTTTCTTT
many TRBJ1-2 TRBD1 TRBV11-2 CASSLGGTGNYGYTF TGTGCCAGCAGCTTAGGCGGGACAGGGAACTATGGCTACACCTTC
many TRBJ2-3 TRBD2 TRBV6-5 CASRRLAGTDTQYF TGTGCCAGCAGGAGACTAGCGGGGACAGATACGCAGTATTTT
few TRBJ2-2 - TRBV2 CASNTGPNTGELFF TGTGCCAGCAACACGGGACCGAACACCGGGGAGCTGTTTTTT
many TRBJ2-1 TRBD1 TRBV28 CASRRDRGLMYNEQFF TGTGCCAGCAGGAGGGACAGGGGATTAATGTACAATGAGCAGTTCTTC
few TRBJ1-5 - TRBV6-2/TRBV6-3 CASSGGGGNNQPQHF TGTGCCAGCAGTGGTGGAGGGGGGAACAATCAGCCCCAGCATTTT
few TRBJ1-5 - TRBV9 CASSADWSSNQPQHF TGTGCCAGCAGCGCGGACTGGAGTAGCAATCAGCCCCAGCATTTT
many TRBJ2-3 TRBD2 TRBV7-2 CASSWWEGSTDTQYF TGTGCCAGCAGCTGGTGGGAGGGGTCCACAGATACGCAGTATTTT
- TRBJ2-7 - TRBV19 CASTRNTYEQYF TGTGCCAGTACGAGGAATACCTACGAGCAGTACTTC
many TRBJ1-5 - TRBV12-3/TRBV12-4 CASGSGTEYSNQPQHF TGTGCCAGCGGGAGCGGGACGGAATATAGCAATCAGCCCCAGCATTTT
- TRBJ1-2 TRBD1 TRBV7-2 CASRKRQGAPYGYTF TGTGCCAGCAGAAAGCGACAGGGGGCCCCTTATGGCTACACCTTC
many TRBJ2-2 TRBD1 TRBV28 CASSPGSTGTNTGELFF TGTGCCAGCAGTCCAGGATCGACAGGGACGAACACCGGGGAGCTGTTTTTT
many TRBJ1-1 TRBD1 TRBV6-4 CASIWTGPDTEAFF TGTGCCAGCATTTGGACAGGGCCGGACACTGAAGCTTTCTTT
many TRBJ2-5 - TRBV5-1 CASRQQETQYF TGCGCCAGCAGACAGCAAGAGACCCAGTACTTC
- TRBJ2-2 TRBD2 TRBV20-1 CSAREAGGSGELFF TGCAGTGCTAGGGAAGCGGGGGGGTCCGGGGAGCTGTTTTTT